The rows below give T cell receptor beta chains drawn from one sample of a study of cytomegalovirus exposure and HLA in healthy donors. Measured with immunoSEQ multiplex PCR; TCRdb has only the in-frame clones, and not every one. This table has roughly 130,000 clones, 81% appearing once. The sequenced material came from PBMCs. The receptors come from a woman aged 40-49 years in good health and CMV-seropositive. The CDR3 runs from the conserved cysteine through the conserved F or W. The order of the fields is V gene, clone size, J gene, D gene, CDR3 DNA, CDR3 protein. The D gene is left open where the match is weak. A row's size may be missing; if present it is once, few, many or a size class.

>TRBV6-5|once|TRBJ1-2|TRBD1
TGTGCCAGCAGCCCGGGACAGGGGGCGGTCTATGGCTACACCTTC
CASSPGQGAVYGYTF
>TRBV30|NA|TRBJ1-4|TRBD1
TGTGCCTATTCACAGGGGGAAAAACTGTTTTTT
CAYSQGEKLFF
>TRBV19|NA|TRBJ2-3|NA
TGTGCCAGTAGTGAGGGCGGCAACACAGATACGCAGTATTTT
CASSEGGNTDTQYF
>TRBV6-6|NA|TRBJ1-2|NA
TGTGCCAGCAGTTACACAGACAGGAGCTATGGCTACACCTTC
CASSYTDRSYGYTF
>TRBV7-9|NA|TRBJ1-5|NA
TGTGCCAGCAGCTTAGCCCAGGGGCTACATCAGCCCCAGCATTTT
CASSLAQGLHQPQHF
>TRBV19|once|TRBJ1-5|TRBD1
TGTGCCAGTAGTATACAGGGGGTGGATCAGCCCCAGCATTTT
CASSIQGVDQPQHF
>TRBV4-1|NA|TRBJ2-7|TRBD1
TGCGCCAGCAGCCAAGGGATGGACAGGGGGCGGTTATCCGTCTACGAGCAGTACTTC
CASSQGMDRGRLSVYEQYF
>TRBV25-1|NA|TRBJ1-1|NA
TGTGCCAGCAGTGGCTGGGGGGTGAACACTGAAGCTTTCTTT
CASSGWGVNTEAFF
>TRBV6-4|few|TRBJ2-3|TRBD2
TGTGCCAGCAGTGACTCTAGCGGGGGGGCAGATACGCAGTATTTT
CASSDSSGGADTQYF
>TRBV4-3|NA|TRBJ2-7|TRBD2
TGCGCCAGCAGCCACCACGGAGCGGGAGGGGTGTACGAGCAGTACTTC
CASSHHGAGGVYEQYF
>TRBV28|once|TRBJ1-2|NA
TGTGCCAGCGGTAACCGGGTCTATGGCTACACCTTC
CASGNRVYGYTF
>TRBV5-1|NA|TRBJ2-2|NA
TGCGCCAGCAGCTTGGCGAGTCGGAGTTCCGGATCAAACACCGGGGAGCTGTTTTTT
CASSLASRSSGSNTGELFF
>TRBV5-5|once|TRBJ1-2|TRBD1
TGTGCCAGCAACTCGGACAGGGTGGGCCTTGGCTACACCTTC
CASNSDRVGLGYTF
>TRBV9|NA|TRBJ2-7|NA
TGTGCCAGCAGCGTCTCCCCCCTCGATGTGAGGGAGCAGTACTTC
CASSVSPLDVREQYF
>TRBV5-6|once|TRBJ2-1|TRBD2
TGTGCCAGCAGCCCGGGACTAGCGGGAAGCTACAATGAGCAGTTCTTC
CASSPGLAGSYNEQFF
>TRBV20-1|NA|TRBJ1-5|NA
TGCAGTGTCCAGGCTAATCAGCCCCAGCATTTT
CSVQANQPQHF
>TRBV7-3|NA|TRBJ1-6|TRBD1
TGTGCCAGCAGCGCCGGGACAGCCTATAATTCACCCCTCCACTTT
CASSAGTAYNSPLHF
>TRBV7-2|NA|TRBJ1-2|NA
TGTGCCAGCAGGACCAAGCAGGGCTATGGCTACACCTTC
CASRTKQGYGYTF
>TRBV19|medium-sized|TRBJ2-7|NA
TGTGCCAGTAGTATAGGAGGGAAGCCCAACGAGCAGTACTTC
CASSIGGKPNEQYF
>TRBV6-5|NA|TRBJ2-1|TRBD2
TGTGCCAGCAGTCGGGGGGGGGAAGGAGAGCAGTTCTTC
CASSRGGEGEQFF
>TRBV19|NA|TRBJ1-4|TRBD1
TGTGCCAGTAGTATCGGACAGGGCTCTTCGGAAAAACTGTTTTTT
CASSIGQGSSEKLFF
>TRBV4-2|NA|TRBJ1-2|TRBD1
TGTGCCAGCAGCGCAACGCTGGGACAGACAATACGCTATGGCTACACCTTC
CASSATLGQTIRYGYTF
>TRBV19|NA|TRBJ1-1|NA
TGTGCCAGTAGTACCTTAACGGGGTCTGAAGCTTTCTTT
CASSTLTGSEAFF
>TRBV6-6|NA|TRBJ1-6|NA
TGTGCCAGCAGTTCCAATTTCTATAATTCACCCCTCCACTTT
CASSSNFYNSPLHF
>TRBV2|NA|TRBJ1-1|TRBD1
TGTGCCAGCAGTGTCGACAGGGGAGACACTGAAGCTTTCTTT
CASSVDRGDTEAFF
>TRBV27|NA|TRBJ1-1|NA
TGTGCCAGCAGTTTATTCTCAGACACTGAAGCTTTCTTT
CASSLFSDTEAFF
>TRBV7-2|NA|TRBJ2-3|TRBD2
TGTGCCAGCAGCGGTGGGACTAGCGGGGGAGATACGCAGTATTTT
CASSGGTSGGDTQYF
>TRBV7-9|few|TRBJ2-2|TRBD2
TGTGCCAGCGTACCGGGGGGCGGGGAGCTGTTTTTT
CASVPGGGELFF